The text below deals with one T cell receptor (beta chain). This clonotype was seen only a few times. The clone's antigen remains unknown. Base qualities are not at hand, and no much larger clone is one base apart. Library preparation used PCR. TCRdb names Illumina HiSeq 2500 as the instrument used. Unique molecular identifiers were incorporated into TCR beta cDNA libraries to reduce PCR and sequencing biases. Some 500,000 cDNA molecules were obtained per 1 to 10 million input T cells, so each molecule approximated one T cell. The same protocol used for the earlier healthy control dataset was applied to prepare and sequence the patient libraries. Samples belonging to the same batch were prepared together, multiplexed and sequenced on a shared HiSeq lane. On the study's bioinformatics: MIGEC handled the raw barcoded reads, throwing out single-read molecular identifier groups before consensus assembly and CDR3 extraction. VDJtools was used for post-analysis of the clonotype tables, and diversity was normalized by down-sampling every dataset to the size of the smallest sample. Repertoire overlap clustering matched CDR3 amino acid but not nucleotide sequences to correct batch-related cross-sample contamination. The raw public data were reprocessed by TCRdb itself: fastp quality trimming at Q25, MiXCR clonotype calling, in-frame beta chains only. CDR3 protein duplicates are merged, each entry listing the most common genes and DNA. It is TCRdb's table, rather than the study itself, that gives the V and J calls and clone size. The sample yields over 150,000 distinct CDR3 sequences; approximately 30% were counted once. Jointly, the top ten make up about 1.4% of the sample.

This sample is drawn from a study of post-analysis software for immune sequencing data (dated by TCRdb to the mid-2010s). Broadly, across the study: Disease courses on record covered relapsing-remitting, secondary progressive and progressive-relapsing multiple sclerosis, though some patients had no subtype annotation. The multiple sclerosis patient repertoires were compared with around ten previously published healthy control repertoires from donors aged about 6 to 25 years. A subset of samples was prepared in parallel using single-end sample barcoding, then pooled and co-amplified after Illumina adapter ligation. The paper's findings and limits, for the study overall: Strong co-clustering of samples prepared in the same batch was shown by direct clustering with F measure, prompting a batch-effect correction. Significantly higher frequencies in patients than in controls were found for five or six TRBV segments, including TRBV5-6, TRBV5-1 and TRBV20-1. The control group was slightly older than the multiple sclerosis patient group. Multiple sclerosis patients had significantly lower normalized Chao1 diversity than controls, a result that suggests substantial peripheral T-cell clonal expansion.

The cysteine opens and the phenylalanine closes a CDR3 of 13 amino acids. The read is trimmed to its CDR3 DNA, 39 bases read in frame from base 1. The V and J ends are trimmed by 2 bases and 2 bases, leaving 6 bases between them. CDR1 and CDR2 are drawn from the germline V gene: SNHLY, FYNNEI. TCR beta repertoires were profiled from peripheral blood of roughly twelve young patients with multiple sclerosis to demonstrate the VDJtools post-analysis software. The multiple sclerosis patients were children and adolescents ranging in age from 6 to 15 years. This sequence was found in a girl aged 10 to 17 with multiple sclerosis. This sequence uses TRBV2 and TRBJ1-2; too little of a D gene remains to name it. The sample consisted of blood. The CDR3 amino acid sequence is: CASSERVNYGYTF. The nucleotide sequence reads TGTGCCAGCAGTGAAAGGGTGAACTATGGCTACACCTTC.